What follows is one T cell receptor (beta chain) and its context. Antigen unknown. The data stem from a study of metastatic and nonmetastatic thyroid tumors. Study-level background: Peripheral blood and tumor or nodule samples from malignant and benign thyroid patients were compared. Overall study findings and caveats: The reported finding was significantly higher TCR beta diversity in malignant thyroid tumors relative to benign nodules, in blood and tumor.

No treatment had been given to any patient before thyroid surgery. Germline V lookup: CDR1 MDHEN, CDR2 SYDVKM. Losses at the gene ends were 6 bases for V and 5 bases for J; bases not matched to a gene: 5. The CDR3 consists of 14 residues. Original data processing: To classify distant metastasis in papillary thyroid cancer, a model was built from CDR3 differences across clinicopathological groups. TCRdb re-clonotyped the PCR reads via MiXCR. TCRdb, not the original authors, processed these V and J calls. Of over 15,000 clones in the sample, roughly 32% were seen once. Sequencing was done on a sample of tumor tissue. This TCR was recovered from a female donor with papillary thyroid cancer or a benign thyroid nodule (not recorded which). Some clones in this sample may be carry-over from other donors' samples. The chain recombines TRBV28 with TRBJ1-5, with TRBD1 matching over 9 bases. CDR3 sequence reads: CASRVQGAYQPQHF. The CDR3 coding sequence is TGTGCCAGCAGGGTACAGGGGGCTTATCAGCCCCAGCATTTT.